Below, 13 T cell receptor beta chains from the same sample are listed, as sequenced in a study of T cells after posttransplantation cyclophosphamide. The table came from immunoSEQ multiplex PCR; TCRdb's copy has only in-frame clones and leaves some out. The sample lists some 14,000 clones, approximately 80% occurring once. The material sequenced was memory CD4+ T cells sorted from PBMCs. The receptors were sampled from a man aged 45 to 65.

The chain uses TRBV5-1 and TRBJ2-5; 9 nucleotides match TRBD1. The V gene's germline CDR1 is SGHRS and CDR2 YFSETQ. With V trimmed by 1 base and J by 5 bases, 3 bases remained unmatched. The CDR3 totals 14 residues. CDR3 DNA sequence: TGCGCCAGCAGCTTGACAGGGGGCAAGGAGACCCAGTACTTC. The encoded protein is CASSLTGGKETQYF.

The V gene is TRBV2, the J gene TRBJ1-2, with D possibly TRBD1 on 5 matching bases. V was clipped by 5 bases and J by 2 bases, with 9 bases between them. The CDR3 runs to 13 residues. Germline loops: CDR1 SNHLY, CDR2 FYNNEI. CDR3: CASSPTENYGYTF. The DNA of the CDR3 is TGTGCCAGCAGTCCGACAGAAAACTATGGCTACACCTTC.

The chain uses TRBV2 and TRBJ1-2; possibly TRBD1 for D (6 bases). Germline values: CDR1 SNHLY, CDR2 FYNNEI. The V gene lost 3 bases and the J gene lost 5 bases, with 10 bases spanning the gap. The CDR3 sequence is 13 residues long. The CDR3 DNA follows: TGTGCCAGCAGTGACGGCGGACAGTATGGCTACACCTTC. Translating gives CASSDGGQYGYTF.

This clone was detected only once. This chain uses TRBV7-9 with TRBJ2-7; TRBD1 is a possible D gene (5 bases). The CDR3 sequence is 15 residues long. Germline V gene data show CDR1 as SEHNR and CDR2 as FQNEAQ (reference sequence). V lost 3 bases to trimming and J lost 7 bases, with 19 bases between them. The CDR3 sequence: CASSFNTPGRREQYF. DNA of the CDR3: TGTGCCAGCAGCTTCAATACACCAGGGCGGCGGGAGCAGTACTTC. The full variable domain, in which reference TRBV7-9 and TRBJ2-7 provide the parts outside the CDR3, is DTGVSQNPRHKITKRGQNVTFRCDPISEHNRLYWYRQTLGQGPEFLTYFQNEAQLEKSRLLSDRFSAERPKGSFSTLEIQRTEQGDSAMYLCASSFNTPGRREQYFGPGTRLTVT.

The table lists this clone with a count of one. The CDR3 is CSADPYFGYTF. In nucleotides, the CDR3 is TGCAGTGCCGATCCCTACTTTGGCTACACCTTC. The V call is TRBV20-1, the J call TRBJ1-2; D not certain. Looked up from germline, CDR1 is DFQATT and CDR2 is SNEGSKA (reference sequence). V lost 6 bases and J lost 7, with 12 bases in between. The CDR3 runs to 11 residues.

V usage is TRBV25-1 and J usage is TRBJ1-4, with D possibly matching TRBD1 (5 bases). The V and J ends lost 0 bases and 8 bases respectively, with 16 bases between them. Germline assignment: CDR1 MGHDK and CDR2 SYGVNS. The CDR3 runs to 16 residues. The CDR3 DNA reads as TGTGCCAGCAGTGAATATGATTGGGACTTGCAAGAAAAACTGTTTTTT. Protein sequence: CASSEYDWDLQEKLFF.

The chain joins TRBV6-1 to TRBJ2-5; TRBD1 is a possible D gene (5 bases). Trimming removed 5 bases from V and 7 bases from J, with 14 bases in between. Per the germline V gene, CDR1 is MNHNS and CDR2 is SASEGT. This CDR3 is 13 amino acids long. In DNA form, the CDR3 reads TGTGCCAGCAGTTCAGAAAGAACAGGGACCCAGTACTTC. Translation: CASSSERTGTQYF.

The chain combines TRBV7-3 with TRBJ2-3; 16 bases are a match to TRBD2. CDR1 is SGHTA, CDR2 FQGTGA, per germline. V lost 4 bases to trimming and J lost 0 bases; unmatched junction nucleotides: 7. The CDR3 is 19 residues long. This chain's CDR3 is CASSSYGTSGGESTDTQYF. In DNA form, the CDR3 reads TGTGCCAGCAGCTCATATGGGACTAGCGGGGGGGAAAGCACAGATACGCAGTATTTT.

The V and J genes are TRBV19 and TRBJ2-3, with D possibly matching TRBD1 (5 bases). The ends were cut back, 6 bases at V and 2 bases at J, with 15 bases in the middle. CDR1 and CDR2 (germline): LNHDA, SQIVND (reference sequence). The CDR3 contains 15 residues. CDR3 DNA sequence: TGTGCCAGTAGAAGGACAAGGCCTTACACAGATACGCAGTATTTT. It is translated as CASRRTRPYTDTQYF. Drawing the rest from reference TRBV19 and TRBJ2-3, the complete variable domain is DGGITQSPKYLFRKEGQNVTLSCEQNLNHDAMYWYRQDPGQGLRLIYYSQIVNDFQKGDIAEGYSVSREKKESFPLTVTSAQKNPTAFYLCASRRTRPYTDTQYFGPGTRLTVL.

This clone was counted only a few times. V and J are TRBV30 and TRBJ1-2, with a possible D match to TRBD1 (5 bases). V was cut by 2 bases and J by 6 bases, with 22 bases left in between. CDR1 is GTSNPN, CDR2 SVGIG, per germline (reference sequence). The CDR3 consists of 16 residues. Written as DNA, the CDR3 is TGTGCCTGGAGTTCAGGGTATTCCAGTCTTCCCCATGGCTACACCTTC. Translating it yields CAWSSGYSSLPHGYTF.

The chain has TRBV5-4 and TRBJ2-7, with 10 positions matching TRBD2. Germline CDR1 and CDR2: SGHNT and YYREEE (reference sequence). V trimming: 5 bases; J trimming: 5 bases; junction bases outside the gene matches: 10. The CDR3 sequence is 15 residues long. CDR3 nucleotides: TGTGCCAGCAGACGGAAAGCGGGAGGGCTCGACGAGCAGTACTTC. Translation gives CASRRKAGGLDEQYF.

This rearrangement joins TRBV2 to TRBJ2-7; perhaps TRBD1 as D (6 bases). This CDR3 is 13 amino acids long. Germline CDR1 SNHLY, CDR2 FYNNEI. The ends were cut back, 8 bases at V and 1 base at J, with 12 bases in the middle. CDR3 nucleotides: TGTGCCAGCGTGGGGGCCCTATCCTACGAGCAGTACTTC. This sequence encodes CASVGALSYEQYF.

The chain links TRBV6-5 to TRBJ2-7; 14 bases line up with TRBD2. V trimming: 6 bases; J trimming: 0 bases; junction bases outside the gene matches: 1. Germline V gene sequence: CDR1 MNHEY, CDR2 SVGAGI. CDR3 size: 15 residues. Written as DNA, the CDR3 is TGTGCCAGCAGGGGACTAGCGGGGGCCTCCTACGAGCAGTACTTC. Residues: CASRGLAGASYEQYF.